These 24 T cell receptor beta chains originate from one sample sequenced in a study of blood T cell repertoires in COVID-19. Measured with immunoSEQ multiplex PCR; TCRdb has only the in-frame clones, and not every one. The sample yields 250,000 to 350,000 clones, 70% to 90% seen once. Sequenced sample: peripheral blood. All receptors derive from a man between 18 and 35 years old with active or convalescent COVID-19.

The rearrangement joins TRBV9 to TRBJ1-5, with D possibly matching TRBD1 (5 bases). CDR1 is SGDLS and CDR2 is YYNGEE in the germline V gene. The CDR3 has 13 amino acids. V lost 3 bases, J lost 7 bases, and 11 bases lay in between. CDR3 sequence: CASSAQGSQPQHF. CDR3 coding DNA: TGTGCCAGCAGCGCCCAGGGTTCCCAGCCCCAGCATTTT.

This chain joins TRBV5-1 and TRBJ2-2, with D possibly being TRBD1 (5 bases). CDR1 and CDR2 (germline): SGHRS, YFSETQ. The CDR3 totals 13 residues. V lost 0 bases and J 11 bases, leaving 11 bases between the germline ends. The CDR3 region has the DNA TGCGCCAGCAGCTTGGCAGGGCCTGGAGAGCTGTTTTTT. Translating it yields CASSLAGPGELFF.

This chain connects TRBV10-3 to TRBJ2-1; 10 nucleotides line up with TRBD2. The ends lost 5 bases at V and 2 bases at J; junction bases unmatched: 3. From germline, CDR1 is ENHRY and CDR2 SYGVKD. There are 15 residues in the CDR3. CDR3 amino acids: CAISSGGAAYNEQFF. CDR3 nucleotide sequence: TGTGCCATCAGTAGCGGGGGGGCGGCCTACAATGAGCAGTTCTTC.

The chain has TRBV29-1 and TRBJ2-5; D uncertain. The CDR3 runs to 11 residues. CDR1 is SQVTM, CDR2 ANQGSEA, per germline. CDR3 bases: TGCAGTGTCGCGATTCAAGAGACCCAGTACTTC. It is translated as CSVAIQETQYF.

This clone was seen once. The rearrangement links TRBV2 to TRBJ2-4; TRBD1 matches 8 bases. J gave up 2 bases and V 8 bases, and 8 bases lay outside the gene matches. The CDR3 has 15 residues. Germline CDR1 is SNHLY and CDR2 is FYNNEI. In DNA, the CDR3 is TGTGCCAGCGGGGGGACAGGACGATCCAAAAACATTCAGTACTTC. Its protein product is CASGGTGRSKNIQYF.

This sequence joins TRBV7-2 and TRBJ2-1; 8 positions match TRBD1. Germline assignment: CDR1 SGHTA and CDR2 FQGNSA. The ends lost 4 bases at V and 7 bases at J; junction bases unmatched: 12. The CDR3 length is 16 residues. This CDR3 is CASSSRTGWIGNEQFF. The CDR3 DNA sequence: TGTGCCAGCAGCTCCAGGACAGGGTGGATAGGGAATGAGCAGTTCTTC.

The sample holds one count of this clone. J is TRBJ2-1 and V is TRBV5-1, with TRBD2 matching over 11 bases. The CDR3 runs to 17 residues. After removal of 0 bases from V and 4 bases from J, the junction contained 6 bases not matched to a gene. Per germline, CDR1 SGHRS and CDR2 YFSETQ. The CDR3 nucleotides read TGCGCCAGCAGCTTGGCGGCTAGCGGGGGGCTTTACAATGAGCAGTTCTTC. It specifies CASSLAASGGLYNEQFF. Filled out from reference TRBV5-1 and TRBJ2-1, the complete variable domain reads KAGVTQTPRYLIKTRGQQVTLSCSPISGHRSVSWYQQTPGQGLQFLFEYFSETQRNKGNFPGRFSGRQFSNSRSEMNVSTLELGDSALYLCASSLAASGGLYNEQFFGPGTRLTVL.

The chain couples TRBV12-3 or TRBV12-4 to TRBJ1-1, with TRBD1 identical over 8 bases. J lost 5 bases, V lost 6 bases, and 5 bases had no gene match. The CDR3 extends over 13 amino acids. The DNA for the CDR3 is TGTGCCAGCAGAATCAGGGGGCGAACTGAAGCTTTCTTT. This gives the protein CASRIRGRTEAFF.

V and J are TRBV12-5 and TRBJ1-1; 9 bases fit TRBD1. The J segment lost 3 bases and the V segment lost 5 bases, leaving 7 bases of the junction unmatched. CDR1 and CDR2 (germline): LGHNT, FRNRAP. The CDR3 consists of 15 residues. CDR3 sequence (DNA): TGTGCTAGTGGTCCGGACGGGACAGGGTACACTGAAGCTTTCTTT. Translating it yields CASGPDGTGYTEAFF. The whole variable domain, filled in from reference TRBV12-5 and TRBJ1-1, reads DARVTQTPRHKVTEMGQEVTMRCQPILGHNTVFWYRQTMMQGLELLAYFRNRAPLDDSGMPKDRFSAEMPDATLATLKIQPSEPRDSAVYFCASGPDGTGYTEAFFGQGTRLTVV.

The rearrangement uses TRBV11-2 and TRBJ2-6; 10 nucleotides agree with TRBD1. Germline V gene sequence: CDR1 SGHAT, CDR2 FQNNGV. The junction had 6 bases not matched to a gene; V was cut back by 0 bases and J by 1 base. The CDR3 length is 19 residues. The CDR3 DNA follows: TGTGCCAGCAGCTTAGAAGACAGGGGGCCTTTTTCTGGGGCCAACGTCCTGACTTTC. Its translation is CASSLEDRGPFSGANVLTF.

This clone has more than one count but fewer than ten. The J gene is TRBJ2-1, the V gene TRBV5-1; D possibly corresponds to TRBD2 (5 bases). Germline V gene data show CDR1 as SGHRS and CDR2 as YFSETQ. CDR3 length equals 13 residues. V was cut by 4 bases and J by 8 bases, with 13 bases left in between. The CDR3 region is CASSPTGVDEQFF. The CDR3 bases are TGCGCCAGCAGCCCCACCGGGGTCGATGAGCAGTTCTTC. The whole variable domain, filled in from reference TRBV5-1 and TRBJ2-1, reads KAGVTQTPRYLIKTRGQQVTLSCSPISGHRSVSWYQQTPGQGLQFLFEYFSETQRNKGNFPGRFSGRQFSNSRSEMNVSTLELGDSALYLCASSPTGVDEQFFGPGTRLTVL.

The rearrangement links TRBV7-8 to TRBJ1-1; 7 bases are shared with TRBD1. The CDR3 runs to 13 residues. Germline V gives CDR1 SGHVS, CDR2 FQNEAQ. Trimming took 4 bases from V and 1 from J; bases not matched to a gene: 0. The CDR3: CASSWTGNTEAFF. The CDR3 DNA reads TGTGCCAGCAGCTGGACAGGGAACACTGAAGCTTTCTTT.

The chain uses TRBV6-2 or TRBV6-3 and TRBJ2-1; D is possibly TRBD1 (5 bases). Germline CDR1 and CDR2: MNHEY and SVGEGT. Trimming took off 6 bases at V and 4 bases at J, with 13 bases between the two ends. There are 14 residues in the CDR3. The CDR3 spells CASSPETDYNEQFF. The CDR3 bases are TGTGCCAGCAGCCCTGAGACAGATTACAATGAGCAGTTCTTC.

This chain joins TRBV29-1 and TRBJ2-3; 11 bases match TRBD1. Trimming removed 5 bases from V and 5 bases from J; junction bases left unmatched: 6. This CDR3 comprises 14 residues. The V gene's germline CDR1 is SQVTM and CDR2 ANQGSEA. In DNA form, the CDR3 reads TGCAGCGTTACCGCCGGGACAGGGGGAGATACGCAGTATTTT. As protein: CSVTAGTGGDTQYF.

This chain uses TRBV6-5 with TRBJ1-2; D gene unclear. This CDR3 is 15 amino acids long. V dropped 5 bases and J dropped 8 bases, with 21 bases sitting between them. Germline V lookup: CDR1 MNHEY, CDR2 SVGAGI. Written as DNA, the CDR3 is TGTGCCAGCAGTAGTGTGTCAGGAGGCCTGGTGGGCTACACCTTC. Its protein product is CASSSVSGGLVGYTF.

This chain links TRBV19 with TRBJ2-6; perhaps TRBD1 as D (6 bases). Germline assignment: CDR1 LNHDA and CDR2 SQIVND (reference sequence). V lost 3 bases to trimming and J lost 0 bases, with 9 bases between them. The CDR3 extends over 16 amino acids. The CDR3 bases are TGTGCCAGTAGTATTGGGGGCTACTCTGGGGCCAACGTCCTGACTTTC. Residues: CASSIGGYSGANVLTF.

The CDR3 reads CASSLVAGGNTDTQYF. The CDR3, as DNA: TGTGCCAGCAGCTTAGTAGCGGGGGGCAACACAGATACGCAGTATTTT. This rearrangement joins TRBV7-9 to TRBJ2-3; 10 bases map to TRBD2. The V gene's germline CDR1 is SEHNR and CDR2 FQNEAQ (reference sequence). The junction had 3 bases not matched to a gene; V was cut back by 1 base and J by 2 bases. The CDR3 length is 16 residues.

This rearrangement joins TRBV18 to TRBJ2-3, with TRBD1 matching over 7 bases. The CDR3 consists of 17 residues. V shed 5 bases and J 0 bases; nucleotides not matched to a gene: 11. Germline V gene lookup returns CDR1 KGHSH and CDR2 LQKENI. Here the CDR3 reads CASSLQPPGQSTDTQYF. CDR3 in DNA: TGTGCCAGCTCATTGCAACCCCCGGGACAGAGCACAGATACGCAGTATTTT.

This rearrangement joins TRBV27 to TRBJ2-6, with 8 positions matching TRBD1. V lost 5 bases to trimming and J lost 1 base; unmatched junction nucleotides: 4. Germline V gives CDR1 MNHEY, CDR2 SMNVEV (reference sequence). This CDR3 is built from 16 residues. As DNA, the CDR3 is TGTGCCAGCAGTGGACAGGGTGGGTCTGGGGCCAACGTCCTGACTTTC. Residues: CASSGQGGSGANVLTF.

The genes are TRBV6-5 and TRBJ1-1; D perhaps matches TRBD1 (6 bases). Germline V CDR1 and CDR2: MNHEY, SVGAGI. Trimming left V 1 base short and J 6 bases short, with 12 bases between. The CDR3 totals 14 residues. CDR3 sequence reads: CASSYLGGVSEAFF. The CDR3 DNA follows: TGTGCCAGCAGTTACTTAGGGGGGGTCTCTGAAGCTTTCTTT.

This clone was picked up one time. The chain carries TRBV7-2 and TRBJ2-1; D unresolved. The germline V and J ends were trimmed by 2 bases and 3 bases, with 5 bases remaining between them. The CDR3 length is 13 residues. CDR1 is SGHTA, CDR2 FQGNSA, per germline. The CDR3 DNA sequence: TGTGCCAGCAGCTTACAGTTCTACAATGAGCAGTTCTTC. Translated: CASSLQFYNEQFF.

This clone was detected a few times. The chain uses TRBV5-5 and TRBJ1-2; 8 bases agree with TRBD1. The CDR3 has 15 amino acids. Unmatched junction bases numbered 7, after V lost 2 bases and J lost 4 bases. The germline CDR1 and CDR2 sequences are SGHKS and YYEKEE (reference sequence). For the CDR3, the DNA is TGTGCCAGCAGCTTCGGGACAGGAATTTCCTATGGCTACACCTTC. It translates to CASSFGTGISYGYTF.

The rearrangement uses TRBV2 and TRBJ1-2; D is possibly TRBD1 (5 bases). This CDR3 comprises 18 residues. V was clipped by 0 bases and J by 0 bases, with 17 bases between them. The germline V gene has CDR1 SNHLY and CDR2 FYNNEI. This CDR3 reads CASSEALRGRNTNYGYTF. The CDR3 DNA sequence: TGTGCCAGCAGTGAAGCGCTTCGGGGGAGGAATACTAACTATGGCTACACCTTC.

DNA for the CDR3: TGTGCCAGCAGCCCCCGGGACAGGGCCCTCGAGCAGTACTTC. Protein product: CASSPRDRALEQYF. The rearrangement links TRBV3-1 (or the pseudogene TRBV3-2) to TRBJ2-7, with 9 bases aligning to TRBD1. The junction had 7 bases not matched to a gene; V was cut back by 4 bases and J by 6 bases. CDR1 is LGHDT, CDR2 YNNKEL, per germline (reference sequence). The CDR3 covers 14 residues.